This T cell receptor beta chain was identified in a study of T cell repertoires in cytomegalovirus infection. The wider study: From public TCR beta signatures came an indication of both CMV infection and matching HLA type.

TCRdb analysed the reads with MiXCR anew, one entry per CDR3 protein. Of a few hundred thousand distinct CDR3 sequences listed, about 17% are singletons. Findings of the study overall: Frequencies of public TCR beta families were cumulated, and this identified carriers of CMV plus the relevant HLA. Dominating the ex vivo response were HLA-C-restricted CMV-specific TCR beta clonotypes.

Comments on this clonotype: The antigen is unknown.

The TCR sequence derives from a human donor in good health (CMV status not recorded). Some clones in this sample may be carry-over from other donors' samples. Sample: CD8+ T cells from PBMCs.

CDR3: CASSLAARGPESRSYGYTF. CDR3 sequence (DNA): TGTGCCAGCAGCTTGGCCGCCCGGGGGCCGGAGAGTCGAAGCTATGGCTACACCTTC. The chain has TRBV5-6 and TRBJ1-2; maybe TRBD1 (6 bases). V lost 0 bases and J 4 bases, leaving 25 bases between the germline ends. Germline V CDR1 and CDR2: SGHDT, YYEEEE. The CDR3 is made up of 19 amino acids.